Listed below are T cell receptor beta chains from one sample, sequenced in a study of glioma-infiltrating T cells after dendritic cell vaccination. Method: immunoSEQ multiplex PCR; TCRdb's copy keeps in-frame clones and lacks some. The profile shows tens of thousands of clones, 75% to 90% of them singletons. The sample in question was blood, obtained after dendritic cell vaccination. Source of these receptors: a human donor with glioblastoma. Both conserved end residues are part of each CDR3. D genes are given only for firm matches. Rows may omit the clone size; those that give it use once, few, many or a size class.

CDR3 DNA | CDR3 protein | J gene | CDR3 length | D gene | clone size | V gene
TGCAGCGTGGGACTAGCGGGAGTCAATGAGCAGTTCTTC | CSVGLAGVNEQFF | TRBJ2-1 | 13 | TRBD2 | - | TRBV29-1
TGCGCCAGCAGCCAAGAGGACAGGGAGGAAAAACTGTTTTTT | CASSQEDREEKLFF | TRBJ1-4 | 14 | TRBD1 | - | TRBV4-3
TGCGCCAGCAGCGGGGACAGGGTCTCGGGGGAGCAGTTCTTC | CASSGDRVSGEQFF | TRBJ2-1 | 14 | TRBD1 | - | TRBV5-1
TGTGCCAGCAGCTCCGAGGTCTTTAGCACAGATACGCAGTATTTT | CASSSEVFSTDTQYF | TRBJ2-3 | 15 | - | - | TRBV7-9
TGTGCCAGCAGCGTAGACGGGACAACCTACGAGCAGTACTTC | CASSVDGTTYEQYF | TRBJ2-7 | 14 | - | once | TRBV9
TGTGCCTGGGGACGGGGTCGGACAGGGCGGACAGATACGCAGTATTTT | CAWGRGRTGRTDTQYF | TRBJ2-3 | 16 | TRBD1 | once | TRBV30
TGCGCCAGCAGCACCCAGGGAGGCTCCTACAATGAGCAGTTCTTC | CASSTQGGSYNEQFF | TRBJ2-1 | 15 | - | - | TRBV5-1
TGTGCCAGCAGTTTTTTGGACAGGGGAGAGACCCAGTACTTC | CASSFLDRGETQYF | TRBJ2-5 | 14 | TRBD1 | - | TRBV28
TGTGCCAGCAGCTTGTTTTGGGACTCAGAAAATGAGCAGTTCTTC | CASSLFWDSENEQFF | TRBJ2-1 | 15 | - | few | TRBV5-5
TGCAGCGTCCTATCTGGGGGGGACTATGGCTACACCTTC | CSVLSGGDYGYTF | TRBJ1-2 | 13 | - | - | TRBV29-1
TGTGCCAGCAGGCTTACTACAGGGGTCAACATTCAGTACTTC | CASRLTTGVNIQYF | TRBJ2-4 | 14 | TRBD1 | - | TRBV6-5
TGTGCCAGCAGTTACGGACAGAGGACCGGGGAGCTGTTTTTT | CASSYGQRTGELFF | TRBJ2-2 | 14 | - | - | TRBV27
TGTGCCAGCAGGCCGGGGACTAGCGGTCGCAGGTTCTTC | CASRPGTSGRRFF | TRBJ2-1 | 13 | TRBD2 | - | TRBV2
TGCGCCAGCCGACCGGGGGGCGGTACCGGGGAGCTGTTTTTT | CASRPGGGTGELFF | TRBJ2-2 | 14 | - | - | TRBV5-1
TGTGCCAGCAGTCCACAGGGGGGAACTAACTATGGCTACACCTTC | CASSPQGGTNYGYTF | TRBJ1-2 | 15 | TRBD1 | - | TRBV27
TGTGCCAGCAGCTTAAGTTTGGGCAGATCCGGGGAGCTGTTTTTT | CASSLSLGRSGELFF | TRBJ2-2 | 15 | - | - | TRBV7-3
TGTGCCAGCAGCAACTTGTGGAACACTGAAGCTTTCTTT | CASSNLWNTEAFF | TRBJ1-1 | 13 | - | - | TRBV21-1
TGCAGCGTAGATGACAGTTATGGCTACACCTTC | CSVDDSYGYTF | TRBJ1-2 | 11 | - | - | TRBV29-1
TGTGCCAGCAGCTCCCGGGGGGGGGCGGGAGAAAAACTGTTTTTT | CASSSRGGAGEKLFF | TRBJ1-4 | 15 | - | - | TRBV7-3
TGTGCCAGCAGCTTTTCTCAAGCGGGAGGGCAAGAGACCCAGTACTTC | CASSFSQAGGQETQYF | TRBJ2-5 | 16 | TRBD2 | - | TRBV7-7
TGCAGCGTTGAAGATGTGGCCAGGGGGTTAAACGAGCAGTACTTC | CSVEDVARGLNEQYF | TRBJ2-7 | 15 | TRBD1 | - | TRBV29-1
TGCGCCAGCAGCCTCCGACAGGGATCGAATACGCAGTATTTT | CASSLRQGSNTQYF | TRBJ2-3 | 14 | TRBD1 | - | TRBV4-1
TGTGCCAGCAGCTTCGACAACTGGGATACGCAGTATTTT | CASSFDNWDTQYF | TRBJ2-3 | 13 | - | - | TRBV7-9
TGTGCCAGCAGCGTCGGGGAATCGGTCTACGAGCAGTACTTC | CASSVGESVYEQYF | TRBJ2-7 | 14 | - | - | TRBV27
TGTGCCAGCAGCGTAGAATCTCGCACAGATACGCAGTATTTT | CASSVESRTDTQYF | TRBJ2-3 | 14 | - | - | TRBV9
TGTGCCAGTAACCCTAGGGGGAGCGGGGGGGCCTTCGGGGAGCTGTTTTTT | CASNPRGSGGAFGELFF | TRBJ2-2 | 17 | TRBD2 | - | TRBV19
TGTGCCAGCCGGGCTGGACTAGCGGGAATATACAATGAGCAGTTCTTC | CASRAGLAGIYNEQFF | TRBJ2-1 | 16 | TRBD2 | - | TRBV19
TGTGCCAGCAGCGAACAGGGTGGTACCACTGAAGCTTTCTTT | CASSEQGGTTEAFF | TRBJ1-1 | 14 | - | - | TRBV9
TGTGCCTGGACTGGGATTAGCGGGAGGTTTGAGCAGTTCTTC | CAWTGISGRFEQFF | TRBJ2-1 | 14 | TRBD2 | - | TRBV30
TGCGCCAGCAGCCCCGGGGAAATCCCCGGGGAGCTGTTTTTT | CASSPGEIPGELFF | TRBJ2-2 | 14 | - | - | TRBV5-1
TGTGCCTGGAGTGCGGGACAGGATATGGAGTACTTC | CAWSAGQDMEYF | TRBJ2-7 | 12 | TRBD1 | - | TRBV30
TGTGCCAGTGTTAAGGCTCCGGGACACACTTATAGCAATCAGCCCCAGCATTTT | CASVKAPGHTYSNQPQHF | TRBJ1-5 | 18 | - | few | TRBV7-3
TGTGCCAGCAGCGGGGACTCCACAGATACGCAGTATTTT | CASSGDSTDTQYF | TRBJ2-3 | 13 | - | - | TRBV7-3